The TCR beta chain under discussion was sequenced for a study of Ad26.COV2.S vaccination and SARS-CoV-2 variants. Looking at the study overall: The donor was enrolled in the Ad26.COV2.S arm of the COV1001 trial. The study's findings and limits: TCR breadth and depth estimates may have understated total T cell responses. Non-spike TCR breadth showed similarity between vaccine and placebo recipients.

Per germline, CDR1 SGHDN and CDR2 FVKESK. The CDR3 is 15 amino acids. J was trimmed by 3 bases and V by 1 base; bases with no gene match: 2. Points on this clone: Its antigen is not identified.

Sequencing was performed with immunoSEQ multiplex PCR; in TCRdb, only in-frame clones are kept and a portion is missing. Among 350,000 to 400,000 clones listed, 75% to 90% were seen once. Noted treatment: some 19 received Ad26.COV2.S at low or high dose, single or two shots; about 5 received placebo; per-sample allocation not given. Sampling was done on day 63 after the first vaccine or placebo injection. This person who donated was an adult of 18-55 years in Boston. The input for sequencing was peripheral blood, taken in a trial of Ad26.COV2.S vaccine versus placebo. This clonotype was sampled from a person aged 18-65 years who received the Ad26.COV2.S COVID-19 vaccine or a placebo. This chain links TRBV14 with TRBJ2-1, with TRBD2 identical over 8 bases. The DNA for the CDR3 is TGTGCCAGCAGCCAAGTGGCGGGGGGCTACAATGAGCAGTTCTTC. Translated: CASSQVAGGYNEQFF.